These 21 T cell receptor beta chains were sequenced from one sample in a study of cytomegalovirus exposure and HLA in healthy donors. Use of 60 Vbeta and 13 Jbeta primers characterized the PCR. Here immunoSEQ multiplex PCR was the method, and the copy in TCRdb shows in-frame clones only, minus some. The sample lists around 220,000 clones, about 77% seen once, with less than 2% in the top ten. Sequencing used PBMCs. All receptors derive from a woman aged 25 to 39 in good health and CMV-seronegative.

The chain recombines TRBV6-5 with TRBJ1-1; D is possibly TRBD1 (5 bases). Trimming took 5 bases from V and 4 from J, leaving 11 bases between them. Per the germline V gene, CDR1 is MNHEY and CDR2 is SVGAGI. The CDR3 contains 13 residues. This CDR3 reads CASSHGGTTEAFF. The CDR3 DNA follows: TGTGCCAGCAGTCACGGGGGGACCACTGAAGCTTTCTTT.

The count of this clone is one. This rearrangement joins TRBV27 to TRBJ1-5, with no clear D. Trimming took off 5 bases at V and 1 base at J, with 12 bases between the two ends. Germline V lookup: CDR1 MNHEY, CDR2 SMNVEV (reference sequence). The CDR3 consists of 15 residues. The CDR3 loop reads CASSQWAQSNQPQHF. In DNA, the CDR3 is TGTGCCAGCAGTCAATGGGCCCAAAGCAATCAGCCCCAGCATTTT.

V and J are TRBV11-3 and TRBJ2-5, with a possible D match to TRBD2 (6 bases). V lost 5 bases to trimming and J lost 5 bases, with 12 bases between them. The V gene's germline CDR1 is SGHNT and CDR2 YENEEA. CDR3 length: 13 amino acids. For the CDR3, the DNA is TGTGCCAGCAGCCCGGAGGGGAGGGAGACCCAGTACTTC. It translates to CASSPEGRETQYF.

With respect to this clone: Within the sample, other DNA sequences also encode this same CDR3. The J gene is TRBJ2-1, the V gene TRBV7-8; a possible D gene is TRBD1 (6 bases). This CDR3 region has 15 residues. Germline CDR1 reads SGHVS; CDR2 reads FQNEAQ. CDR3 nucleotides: TGTGCTAGCTTACTCGGACAGTTATCCTACAATGAGCAGTTCTTC. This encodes CASLLGQLSYNEQFF.

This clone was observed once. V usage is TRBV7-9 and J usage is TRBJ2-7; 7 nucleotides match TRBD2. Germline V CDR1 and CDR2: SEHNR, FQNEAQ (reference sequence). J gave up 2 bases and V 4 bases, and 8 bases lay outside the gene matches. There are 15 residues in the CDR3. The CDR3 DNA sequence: TGTGCCAGCAGCTCCAGGGCTAGCGGAGCCTACGAGCAGTACTTC. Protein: CASSSRASGAYEQYF.

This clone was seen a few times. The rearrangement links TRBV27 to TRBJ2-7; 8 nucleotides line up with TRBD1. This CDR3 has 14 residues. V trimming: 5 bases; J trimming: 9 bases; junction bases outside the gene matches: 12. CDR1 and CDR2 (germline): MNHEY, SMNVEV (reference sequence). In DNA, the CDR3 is TGTGCCAGCAGTCTAGGACAGGGAGGTGTCGGGCAGTACTTC. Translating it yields CASSLGQGGVGQYF.

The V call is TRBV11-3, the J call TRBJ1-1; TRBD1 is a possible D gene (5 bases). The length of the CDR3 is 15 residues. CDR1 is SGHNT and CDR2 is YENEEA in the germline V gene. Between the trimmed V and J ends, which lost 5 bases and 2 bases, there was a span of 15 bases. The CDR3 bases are TGTGCCAGCAGCCCCAACCCAGACAGTAACACTGAAGCTTTCTTT. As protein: CASSPNPDSNTEAFF.

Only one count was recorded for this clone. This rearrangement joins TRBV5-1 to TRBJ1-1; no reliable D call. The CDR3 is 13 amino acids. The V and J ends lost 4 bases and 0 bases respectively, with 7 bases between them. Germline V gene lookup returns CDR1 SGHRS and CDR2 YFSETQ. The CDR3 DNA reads TGCGCCAGCAGCGAAACACTGAACACTGAAGCTTTCTTT. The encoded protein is CASSETLNTEAFF.

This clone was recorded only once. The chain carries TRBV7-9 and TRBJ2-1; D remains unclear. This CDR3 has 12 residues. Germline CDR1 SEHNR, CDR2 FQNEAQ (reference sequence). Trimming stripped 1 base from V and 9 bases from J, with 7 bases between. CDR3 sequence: CASSLDQVEQFF. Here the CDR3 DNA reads TGTGCCAGCAGCTTAGACCAGGTTGAGCAGTTCTTC.

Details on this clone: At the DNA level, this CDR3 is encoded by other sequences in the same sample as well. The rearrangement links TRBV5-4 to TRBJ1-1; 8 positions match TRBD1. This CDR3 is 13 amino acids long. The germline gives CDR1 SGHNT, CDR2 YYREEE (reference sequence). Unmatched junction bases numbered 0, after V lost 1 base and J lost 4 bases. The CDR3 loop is CASSLTGGTEAFF. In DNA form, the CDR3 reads TGTGCCAGCAGCTTGACAGGGGGCACTGAAGCTTTCTTT.

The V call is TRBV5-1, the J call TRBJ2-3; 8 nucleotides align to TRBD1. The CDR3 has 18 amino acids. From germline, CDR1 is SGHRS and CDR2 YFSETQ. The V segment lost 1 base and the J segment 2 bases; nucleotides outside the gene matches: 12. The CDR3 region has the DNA TGCGCCAGCAGCTTGAACGCTCTACAGGGGGGACTCACAGATACGCAGTATTTT. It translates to CASSLNALQGGLTDTQYF. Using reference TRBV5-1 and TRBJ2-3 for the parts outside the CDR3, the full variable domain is KAGVTQTPRYLIKTRGQQVTLSCSPISGHRSVSWYQQTPGQGLQFLFEYFSETQRNKGNFPGRFSGRQFSNSRSEMNVSTLELGDSALYLCASSLNALQGGLTDTQYFGPGTRLTVL.

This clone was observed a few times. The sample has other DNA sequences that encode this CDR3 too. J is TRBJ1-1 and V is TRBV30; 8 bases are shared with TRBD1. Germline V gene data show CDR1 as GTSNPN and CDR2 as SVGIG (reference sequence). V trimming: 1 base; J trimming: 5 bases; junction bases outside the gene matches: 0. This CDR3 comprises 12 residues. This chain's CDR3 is CAWSDRGTEAFF. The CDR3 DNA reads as TGTGCCTGGAGTGACAGGGGGACTGAAGCTTTCTTT.

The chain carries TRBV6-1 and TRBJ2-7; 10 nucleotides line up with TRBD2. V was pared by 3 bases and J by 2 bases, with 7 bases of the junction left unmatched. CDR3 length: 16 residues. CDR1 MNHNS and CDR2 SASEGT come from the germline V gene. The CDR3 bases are TGTGCCAGCAGTGACCTAGGACTAGCGGTACCCTACGAGCAGTACTTC. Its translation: CASSDLGLAVPYEQYF.

CDR3 DNA sequence: TGTGCCACCGCGGGGGGCCTCCCGTCGTATGGCTACACCTTC. The encoded protein is CATAGGLPSYGYTF. The V call is TRBV15, the J call TRBJ1-2; TRBD1 is a possible D gene (6 bases). CDR3 length: 14 amino acids. Germline lookup yields CDR1 LNHNV and CDR2 YYDKDF (reference sequence). Trimming pared 8 bases from V and 5 bases from J, leaving 18 bases between.

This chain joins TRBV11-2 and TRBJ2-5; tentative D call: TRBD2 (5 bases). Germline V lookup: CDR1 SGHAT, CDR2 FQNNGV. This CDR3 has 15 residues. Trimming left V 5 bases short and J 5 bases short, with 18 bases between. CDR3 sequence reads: CASSPTTGKHETQYF. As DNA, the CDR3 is TGTGCCAGCAGCCCGACTACGGGGAAGCATGAGACCCAGTACTTC. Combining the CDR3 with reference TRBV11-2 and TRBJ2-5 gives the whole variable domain EAGVAQSPRYKIIEKRQSVAFWCNPISGHATLYWYQQILGQGPKLLIQFQNNGVVDDSQLPKDRFSAERLKGVDSTLKIQPAKLEDSAVYLCASSPTTGKHETQYFGPGTRLLVL.

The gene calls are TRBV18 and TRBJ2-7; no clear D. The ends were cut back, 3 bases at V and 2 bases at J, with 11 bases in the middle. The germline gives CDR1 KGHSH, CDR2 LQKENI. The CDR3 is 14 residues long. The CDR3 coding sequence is TGTGCCAGCTCACCGACACGCTTTACCTACGAGCAGTACTTC. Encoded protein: CASSPTRFTYEQYF.

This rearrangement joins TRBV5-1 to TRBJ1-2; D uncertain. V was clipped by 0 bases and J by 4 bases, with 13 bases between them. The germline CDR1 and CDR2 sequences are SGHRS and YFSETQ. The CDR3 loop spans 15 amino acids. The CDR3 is CASSLAEGRSYGYTF. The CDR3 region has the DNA TGCGCCAGCAGCTTGGCCGAAGGAAGGAGCTATGGCTACACCTTC.

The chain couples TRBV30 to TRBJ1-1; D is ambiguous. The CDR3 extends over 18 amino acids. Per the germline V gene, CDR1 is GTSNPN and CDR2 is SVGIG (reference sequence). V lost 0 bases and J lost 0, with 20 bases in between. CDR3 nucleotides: TGTGCCTGGAGTGTATTTGATATCCCAATCTCTATGAACACTGAAGCTTTCTTT. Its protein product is CAWSVFDIPISMNTEAFF.

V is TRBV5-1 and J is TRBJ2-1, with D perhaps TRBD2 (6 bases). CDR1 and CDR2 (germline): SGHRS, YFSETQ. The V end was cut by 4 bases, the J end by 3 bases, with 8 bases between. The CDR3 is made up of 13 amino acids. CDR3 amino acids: CASSRDFYNEQFF. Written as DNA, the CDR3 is TGCGCCAGCAGCCGGGACTTCTACAATGAGCAGTTCTTC.

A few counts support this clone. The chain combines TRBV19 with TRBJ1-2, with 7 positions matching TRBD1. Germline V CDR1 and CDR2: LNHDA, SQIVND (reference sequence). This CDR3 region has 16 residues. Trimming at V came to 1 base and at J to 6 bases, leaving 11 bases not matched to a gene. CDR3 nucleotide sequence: TGTGCCAGTAGTATAGGCACCTCGAGGGGGCCAAATGGCTACACCTTC. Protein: CASSIGTSRGPNGYTF.

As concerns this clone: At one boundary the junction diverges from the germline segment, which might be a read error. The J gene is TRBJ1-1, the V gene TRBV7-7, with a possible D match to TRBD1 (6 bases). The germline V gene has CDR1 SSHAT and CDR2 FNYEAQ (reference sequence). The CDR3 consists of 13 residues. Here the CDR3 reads CASSLDRNTEAFF. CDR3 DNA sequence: TGTGCTAGCAGCCTGGACAGAAACACTGAAGCTTTCTTT.